This T cell receptor beta chain appears in the sequencing data of a study of yellow fever vaccine responses in identical twins. Notes on this clonotype: Its antigen is undetermined.

Each CDR3 protein gets one entry after TCRdb re-called the RT-PCR reads with MiXCR. Of several hundred distinct CDR3 sequences in the sample, about 77% were seen once. The J segment lost 0 bases and the V segment lost 4 bases, leaving 4 bases of the junction unmatched. The CDR3 consists of 15 residues. CDR1 is MGHRA and CDR2 is YSYEKL in the germline V gene. General study findings and limits: Twins' vaccine T cell response reportedly seemed partly convergent, partly personalized.

The sequences come from T cells from blood (PBMCs), unsorted or a sorted subset (not recorded which), collected before or after yellow fever vaccination (not recorded which). The sequence was obtained from a female donor who received the yellow fever vaccine. The chain is built from TRBV4-1 and TRBJ2-7; 9 nucleotides agree with TRBD1. The CDR3 DNA follows: TGCGCCAGCAGCCCAAGACAGGGGGGCTCCTACGAGCAGTACTTC. Translation gives CASSPRQGGSYEQYF.